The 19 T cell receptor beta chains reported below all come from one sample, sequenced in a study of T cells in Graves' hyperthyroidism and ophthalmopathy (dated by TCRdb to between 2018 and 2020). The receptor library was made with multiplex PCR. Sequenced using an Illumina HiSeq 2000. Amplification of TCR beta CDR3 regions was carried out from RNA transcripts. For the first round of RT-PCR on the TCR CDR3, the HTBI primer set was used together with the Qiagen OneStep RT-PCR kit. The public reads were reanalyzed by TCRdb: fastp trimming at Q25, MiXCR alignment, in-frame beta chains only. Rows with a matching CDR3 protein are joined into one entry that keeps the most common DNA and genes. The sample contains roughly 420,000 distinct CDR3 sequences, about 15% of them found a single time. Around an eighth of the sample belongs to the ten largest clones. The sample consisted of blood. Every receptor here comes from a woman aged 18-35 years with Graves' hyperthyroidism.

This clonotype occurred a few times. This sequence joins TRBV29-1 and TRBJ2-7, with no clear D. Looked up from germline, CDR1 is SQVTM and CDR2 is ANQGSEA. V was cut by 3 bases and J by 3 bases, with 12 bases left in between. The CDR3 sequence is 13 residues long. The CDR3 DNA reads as TGCAGCGTTGATGCCCCGGACCTCTACGAGCAGTACTTC. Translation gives CSVDAPDLYEQYF.

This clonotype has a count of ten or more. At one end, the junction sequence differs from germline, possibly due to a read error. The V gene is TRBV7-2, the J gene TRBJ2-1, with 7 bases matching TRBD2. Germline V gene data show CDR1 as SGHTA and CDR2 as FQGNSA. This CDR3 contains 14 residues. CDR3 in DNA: TGTGCCAGCTCCTCGTGGCGGGGGTTCAATGAGTGGTACTTC. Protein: CASSSWRGFNEWYF.

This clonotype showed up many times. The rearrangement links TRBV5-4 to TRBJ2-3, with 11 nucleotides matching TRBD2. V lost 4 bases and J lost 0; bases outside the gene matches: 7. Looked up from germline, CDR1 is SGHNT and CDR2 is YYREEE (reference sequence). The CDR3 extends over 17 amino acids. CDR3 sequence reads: CASSPGLADPSTDTQYF. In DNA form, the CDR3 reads TGTGCCAGCAGCCCGGGACTAGCGGACCCTAGCACAGATACGCAGTATTTT.

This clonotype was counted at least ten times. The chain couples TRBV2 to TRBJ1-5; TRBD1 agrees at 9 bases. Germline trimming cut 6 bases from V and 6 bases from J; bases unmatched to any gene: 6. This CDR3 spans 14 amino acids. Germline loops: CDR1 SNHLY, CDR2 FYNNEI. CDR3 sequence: CASRKTGGVQPQHF. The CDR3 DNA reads TGTGCCAGCAGGAAAACAGGGGGCGTTCAGCCCCAGCATTTT.

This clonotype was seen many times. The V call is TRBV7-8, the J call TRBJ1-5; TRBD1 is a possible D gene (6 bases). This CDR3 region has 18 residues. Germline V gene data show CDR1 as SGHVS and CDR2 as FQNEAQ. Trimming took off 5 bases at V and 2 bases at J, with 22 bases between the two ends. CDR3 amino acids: CASSPSFQGKGGNQPQHF. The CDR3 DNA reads TGTGCCAGCAGCCCCTCCTTCCAGGGGAAAGGGGGCAATCAGCCCCAGCATTTT.

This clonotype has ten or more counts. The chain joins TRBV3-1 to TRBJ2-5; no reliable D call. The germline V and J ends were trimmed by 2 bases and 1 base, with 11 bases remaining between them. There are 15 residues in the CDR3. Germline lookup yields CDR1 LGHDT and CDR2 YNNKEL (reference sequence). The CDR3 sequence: CASSQTWSSQETQYF. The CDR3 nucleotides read TGTGCCAGCAGCCAAACCTGGAGCAGCCAAGAGACCCAGTACTTC.

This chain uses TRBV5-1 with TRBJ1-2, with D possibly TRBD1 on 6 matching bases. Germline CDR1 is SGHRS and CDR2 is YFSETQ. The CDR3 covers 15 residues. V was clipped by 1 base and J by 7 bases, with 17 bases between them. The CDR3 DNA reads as TGCGCCAGCAGCTTGACTCCTCAGGGGCTGAGTGGCTACACCTTC. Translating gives CASSLTPQGLSGYTF.

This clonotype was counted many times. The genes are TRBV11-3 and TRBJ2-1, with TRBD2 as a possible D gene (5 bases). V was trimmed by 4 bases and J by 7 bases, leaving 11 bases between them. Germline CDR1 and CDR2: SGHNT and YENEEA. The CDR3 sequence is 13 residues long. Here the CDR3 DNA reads TGTGCCAGCAGCTCTTTACGGGGAAATGAGCAGTTCTTC. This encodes CASSSLRGNEQFF.

CDR3 protein: CASSLTGAGVTGNTIYF. The DNA for the CDR3 is TGTGCCAGCAGCCTCACAGGGGCGGGGGTAACTGGAAACACCATATATTTT. The chain couples TRBV7-2 to TRBJ1-3; 7 nucleotides agree with TRBD1. The J segment lost 2 bases and the V segment lost 5 bases, leaving 12 bases of the junction unmatched. This CDR3 has 17 amino acids. Germline CDR1 reads SGHTA; CDR2 reads FQGNSA.

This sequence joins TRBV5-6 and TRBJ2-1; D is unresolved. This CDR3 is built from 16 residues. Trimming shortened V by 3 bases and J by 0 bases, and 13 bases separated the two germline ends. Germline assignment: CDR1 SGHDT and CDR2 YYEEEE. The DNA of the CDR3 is TGTGCCAGCAGCTCCGCCTGGTGGAGCTCCTACAATGAGCAGTTCTTC. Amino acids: CASSSAWWSSYNEQFF.

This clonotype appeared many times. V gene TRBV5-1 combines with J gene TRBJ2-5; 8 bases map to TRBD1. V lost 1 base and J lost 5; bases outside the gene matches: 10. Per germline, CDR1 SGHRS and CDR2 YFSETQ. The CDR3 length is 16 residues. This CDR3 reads CASSLQRQGKTETQYF. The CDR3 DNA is TGCGCCAGCAGCTTGCAGAGACAGGGGAAAACGGAGACCCAGTACTTC.

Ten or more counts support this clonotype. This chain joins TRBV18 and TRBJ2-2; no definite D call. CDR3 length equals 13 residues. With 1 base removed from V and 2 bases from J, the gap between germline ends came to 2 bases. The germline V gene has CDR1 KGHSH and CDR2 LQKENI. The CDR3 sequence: CASSPQNTGELFF. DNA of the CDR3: TGTGCCAGCTCACCACAAAACACCGGGGAGCTGTTTTTT.

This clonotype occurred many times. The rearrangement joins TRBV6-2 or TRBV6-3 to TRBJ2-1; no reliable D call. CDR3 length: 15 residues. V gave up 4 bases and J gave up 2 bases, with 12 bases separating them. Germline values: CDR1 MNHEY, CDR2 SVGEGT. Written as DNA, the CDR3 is TGTGCCAGCAGTTTCGGTCCGGTAACCTACAATGAGCAGTTCTTC. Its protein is CASSFGPVTYNEQFF.

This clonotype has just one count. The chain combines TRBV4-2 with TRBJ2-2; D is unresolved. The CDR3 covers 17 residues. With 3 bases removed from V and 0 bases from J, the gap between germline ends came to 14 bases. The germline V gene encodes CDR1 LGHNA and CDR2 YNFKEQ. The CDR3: CASSHLRYTANTGELFF. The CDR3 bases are TGTGCCAGCAGCCATCTCCGGTATACAGCGAACACCGGGGAGCTGTTTTTT.

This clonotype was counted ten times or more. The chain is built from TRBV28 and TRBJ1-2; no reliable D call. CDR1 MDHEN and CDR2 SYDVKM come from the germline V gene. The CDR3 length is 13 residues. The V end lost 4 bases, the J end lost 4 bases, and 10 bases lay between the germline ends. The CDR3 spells CASSSTPAYGYTF. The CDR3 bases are TGTGCCAGCAGTTCCACGCCCGCCTATGGCTACACCTTC.

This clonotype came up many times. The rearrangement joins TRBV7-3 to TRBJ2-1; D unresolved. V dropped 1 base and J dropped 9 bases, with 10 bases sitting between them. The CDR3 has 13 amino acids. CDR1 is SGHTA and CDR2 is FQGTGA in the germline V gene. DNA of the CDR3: TGTGCCAGCAGCTTAAGGGGAACCGGTGAGCAGTTCTTC. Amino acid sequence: CASSLRGTGEQFF.

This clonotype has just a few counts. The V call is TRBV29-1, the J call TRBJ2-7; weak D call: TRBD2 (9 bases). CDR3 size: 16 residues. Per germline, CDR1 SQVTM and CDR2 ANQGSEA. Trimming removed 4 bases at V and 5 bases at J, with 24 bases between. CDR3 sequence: CSVVAGGGRGRNEQYF. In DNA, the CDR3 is TGCAGCGTTGTGGCAGGGGGCGGGAGGGGGAGGAACGAGCAGTACTTC.

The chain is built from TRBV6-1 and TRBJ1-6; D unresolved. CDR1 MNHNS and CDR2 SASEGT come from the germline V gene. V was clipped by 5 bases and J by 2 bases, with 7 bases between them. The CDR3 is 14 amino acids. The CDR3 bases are TGTGCCAGCAGTTATAACACCTATAATTCACCCCTCCACTTT. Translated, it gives CASSYNTYNSPLHF.

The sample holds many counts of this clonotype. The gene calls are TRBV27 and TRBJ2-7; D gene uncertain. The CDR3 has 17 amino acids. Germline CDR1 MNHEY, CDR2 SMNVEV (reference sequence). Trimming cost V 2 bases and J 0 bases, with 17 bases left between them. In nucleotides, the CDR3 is TGTGCCAGCAGTTTAAAGAAGGAGCGACGGAGCTCCTACGAGCAGTACTTC. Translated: CASSLKKERRSSYEQYF.